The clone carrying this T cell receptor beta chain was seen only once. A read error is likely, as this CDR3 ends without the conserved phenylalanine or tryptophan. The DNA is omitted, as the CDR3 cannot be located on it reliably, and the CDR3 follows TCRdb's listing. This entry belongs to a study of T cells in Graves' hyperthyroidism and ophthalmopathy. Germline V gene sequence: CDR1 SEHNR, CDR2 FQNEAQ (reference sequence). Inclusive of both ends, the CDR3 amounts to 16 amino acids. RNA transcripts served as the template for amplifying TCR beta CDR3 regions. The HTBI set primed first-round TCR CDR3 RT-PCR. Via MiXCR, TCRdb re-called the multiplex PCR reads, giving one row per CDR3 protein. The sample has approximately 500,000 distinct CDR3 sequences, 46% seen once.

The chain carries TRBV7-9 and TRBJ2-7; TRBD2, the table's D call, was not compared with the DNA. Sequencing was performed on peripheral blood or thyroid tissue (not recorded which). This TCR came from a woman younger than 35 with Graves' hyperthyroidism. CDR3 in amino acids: CASSLGLAAASRGLAG.